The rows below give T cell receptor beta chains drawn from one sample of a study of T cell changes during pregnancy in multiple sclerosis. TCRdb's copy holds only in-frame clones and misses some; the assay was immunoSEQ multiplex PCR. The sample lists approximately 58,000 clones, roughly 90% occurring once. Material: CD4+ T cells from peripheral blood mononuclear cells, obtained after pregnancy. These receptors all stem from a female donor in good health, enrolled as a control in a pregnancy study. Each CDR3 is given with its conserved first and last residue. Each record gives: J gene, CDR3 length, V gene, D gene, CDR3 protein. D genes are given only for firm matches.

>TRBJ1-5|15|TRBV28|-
CASSLLVGVNQPQHF
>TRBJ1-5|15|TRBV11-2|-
CASSLDGGLGQPQHF
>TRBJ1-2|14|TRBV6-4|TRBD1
CASKVTGTDYGYTF
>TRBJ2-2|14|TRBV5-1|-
CASSLGGGTGELFF
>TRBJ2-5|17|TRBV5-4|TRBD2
CASSSLRGGKRQETQYF
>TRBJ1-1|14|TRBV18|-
CASSPNMGNTEAFF
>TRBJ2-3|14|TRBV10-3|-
CAISEPGSTDTQYF
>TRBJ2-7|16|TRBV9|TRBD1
CASSPRRGTGIDEQYF
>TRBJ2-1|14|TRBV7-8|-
CASSLRTGGGEQFF
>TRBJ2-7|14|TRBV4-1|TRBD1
CASSRRDRTYEQYF
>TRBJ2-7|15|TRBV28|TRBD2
CASSLGGGVSYEQYF
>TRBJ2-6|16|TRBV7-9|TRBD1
CASSSRDRGRANVLTF
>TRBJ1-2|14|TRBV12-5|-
CASGSPPSNYGYTF
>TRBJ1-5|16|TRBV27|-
CASSYSRGGGNQPQHF
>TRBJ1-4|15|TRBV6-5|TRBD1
CASSRGQGANEKLFF
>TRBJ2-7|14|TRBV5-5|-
CASSRSGQSYEQYF
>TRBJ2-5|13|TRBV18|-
CASSPGFQETQYF
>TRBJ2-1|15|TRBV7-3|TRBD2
CASSFGGGDYNEQFF
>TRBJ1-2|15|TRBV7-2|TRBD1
CASSPPGQANYGYTF
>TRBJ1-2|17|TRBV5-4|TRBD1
CASSRGTGGGGHIGYTF
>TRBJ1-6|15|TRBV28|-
CASSFSGFGNSPLHF
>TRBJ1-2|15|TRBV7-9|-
CASSWGDRLNYGYTF
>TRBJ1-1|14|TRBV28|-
CASSFARDGTEAFF
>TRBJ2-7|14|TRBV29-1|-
CSVDAEGGSYEQYF
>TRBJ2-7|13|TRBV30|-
CASYRDKNYEQYF
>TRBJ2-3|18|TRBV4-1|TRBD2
CAPSLELAGDRMVDTQYF
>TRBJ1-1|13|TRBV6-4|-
CASSTQVNTEAFF
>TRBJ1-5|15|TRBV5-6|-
CASSFRDYSNQPQHF
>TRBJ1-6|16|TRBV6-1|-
CASSEQGRGRNSPLHF
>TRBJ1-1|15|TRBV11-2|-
CASSLDSGLNTEAFF
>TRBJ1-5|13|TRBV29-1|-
CSVNSGSNQPQHF
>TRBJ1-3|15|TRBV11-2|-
CASSSPRQTGNTIYF
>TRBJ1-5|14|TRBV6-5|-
CASSSGGTNQPQHF
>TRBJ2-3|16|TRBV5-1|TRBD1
CASTPSLGQQRDTQYF
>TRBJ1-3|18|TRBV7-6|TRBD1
CASSPKTGLGVSGNTIYF
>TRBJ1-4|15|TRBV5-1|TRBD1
CASSTGQGEVRKLFF
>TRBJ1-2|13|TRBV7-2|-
CASSLRGLDGYTF
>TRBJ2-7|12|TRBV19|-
CASSLIRGEQYF
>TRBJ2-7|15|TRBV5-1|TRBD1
CASSPDRAKVYEQYF
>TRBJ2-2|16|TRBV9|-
CASSAARGPNTGELFF
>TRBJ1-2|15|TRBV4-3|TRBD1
CASSQNEGATYGYTF
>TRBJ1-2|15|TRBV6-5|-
CASSLEPGSGYGYTF
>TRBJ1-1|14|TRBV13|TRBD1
CASSRRTGGTEAFF
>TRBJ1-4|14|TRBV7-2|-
CASSLQEGREKLFF
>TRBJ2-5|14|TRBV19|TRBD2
CASRASGVQETQYF
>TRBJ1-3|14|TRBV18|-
CASSLEALGNTIYF
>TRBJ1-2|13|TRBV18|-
CASSPRSNYGYTF
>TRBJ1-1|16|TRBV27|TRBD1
CASRGDRGRGGTEAFF
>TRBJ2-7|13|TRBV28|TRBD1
CATSTGAPYEQYF
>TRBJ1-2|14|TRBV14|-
CASSQQRQGDGYTF
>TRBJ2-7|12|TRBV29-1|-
CSVRTATYEQYF
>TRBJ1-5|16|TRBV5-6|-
CASSRQGPGGYQPQHF
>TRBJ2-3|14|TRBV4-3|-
CASSQDPLTDTQYF
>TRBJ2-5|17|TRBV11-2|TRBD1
CASSLQLTGGGRETQYF
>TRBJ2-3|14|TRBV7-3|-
CASSLRGPLNTQYF